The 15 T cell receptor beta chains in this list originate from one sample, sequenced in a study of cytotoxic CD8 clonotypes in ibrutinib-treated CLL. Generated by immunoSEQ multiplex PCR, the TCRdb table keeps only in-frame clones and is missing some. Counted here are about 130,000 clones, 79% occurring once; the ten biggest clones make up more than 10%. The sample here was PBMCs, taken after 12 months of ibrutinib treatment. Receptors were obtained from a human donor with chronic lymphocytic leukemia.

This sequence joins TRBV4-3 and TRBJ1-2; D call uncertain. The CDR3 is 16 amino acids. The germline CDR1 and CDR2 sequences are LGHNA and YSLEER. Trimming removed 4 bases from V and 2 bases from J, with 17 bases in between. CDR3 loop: CASSPGRADVNYGYTF. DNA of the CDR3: TGCGCCAGCAGCCCGGGGAGGGCTGATGTGAACTATGGCTACACCTTC.

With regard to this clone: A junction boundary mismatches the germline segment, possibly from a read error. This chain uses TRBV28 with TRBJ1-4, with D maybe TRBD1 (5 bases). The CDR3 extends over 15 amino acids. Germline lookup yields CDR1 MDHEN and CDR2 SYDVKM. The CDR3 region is CASSLAGAANGKLFF. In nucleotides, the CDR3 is TGTGCCAGCAGTTTGGCTGGGGCAGCTAATGGAAAACTGTTTTTT.

CDR3 in amino acids: CASSHPGLAGGPDKNIQYF. CDR3 DNA sequence: TGCGCCAGCAGCCACCCGGGACTAGCGGGAGGGCCTGACAAAAACATTCAGTACTTC. V and J are TRBV4-1 and TRBJ2-4; TRBD2 agrees at 16 bases. The CDR3 sequence is 19 residues long. Per the germline V gene, CDR1 is MGHRA and CDR2 is YSYEKL. The V gene end was trimmed by 3 bases and the J gene end by 3 bases; junction bases not matched to a gene: 8.

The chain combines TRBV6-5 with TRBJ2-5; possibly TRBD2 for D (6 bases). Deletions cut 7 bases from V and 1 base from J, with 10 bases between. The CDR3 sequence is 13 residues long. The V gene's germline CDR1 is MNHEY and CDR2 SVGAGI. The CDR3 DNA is TGTGCCAGCACCGGGGGTCTCCAAGAGACCCAGTACTTC. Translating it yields CASTGGLQETQYF.

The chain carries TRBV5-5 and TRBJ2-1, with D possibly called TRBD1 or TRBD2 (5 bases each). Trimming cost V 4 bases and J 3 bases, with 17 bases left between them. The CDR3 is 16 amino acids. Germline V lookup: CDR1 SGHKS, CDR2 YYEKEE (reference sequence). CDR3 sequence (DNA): TGTGCCAGCAGCCCACCCACGGGACGTTTCTACAATGAGCAGTTCTTC. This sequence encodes CASSPPTGRFYNEQFF.

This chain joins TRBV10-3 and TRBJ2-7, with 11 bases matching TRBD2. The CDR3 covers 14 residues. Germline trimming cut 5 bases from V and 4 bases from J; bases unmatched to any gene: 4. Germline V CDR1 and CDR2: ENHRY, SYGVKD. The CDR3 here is CAISFGTSGYEQYF. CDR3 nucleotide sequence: TGTGCCATCAGTTTCGGGACTAGCGGTTACGAGCAGTACTTC.

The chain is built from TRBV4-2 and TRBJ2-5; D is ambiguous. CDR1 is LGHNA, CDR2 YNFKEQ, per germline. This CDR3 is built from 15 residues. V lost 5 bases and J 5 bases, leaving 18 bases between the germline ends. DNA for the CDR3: TGTGCCAGCAGCTTACAGACCGGGCCCGGGGAGACCCAGTACTTC. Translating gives CASSLQTGPGETQYF.

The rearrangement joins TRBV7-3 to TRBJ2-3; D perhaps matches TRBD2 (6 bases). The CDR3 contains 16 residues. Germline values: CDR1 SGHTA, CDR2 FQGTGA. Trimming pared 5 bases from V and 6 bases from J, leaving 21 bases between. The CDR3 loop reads CASSPRSGSWGDTQYF. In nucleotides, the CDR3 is TGTGCCAGCAGCCCCCGATCCGGGAGTTGGGGGGATACGCAGTATTTT.

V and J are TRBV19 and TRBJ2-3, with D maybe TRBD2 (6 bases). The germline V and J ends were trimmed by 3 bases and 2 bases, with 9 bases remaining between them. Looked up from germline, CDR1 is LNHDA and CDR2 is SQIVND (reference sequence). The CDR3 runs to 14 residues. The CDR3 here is CASSMAGFTDTQYF. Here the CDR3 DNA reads TGTGCCAGTAGTATGGCGGGATTCACAGATACGCAGTATTTT.

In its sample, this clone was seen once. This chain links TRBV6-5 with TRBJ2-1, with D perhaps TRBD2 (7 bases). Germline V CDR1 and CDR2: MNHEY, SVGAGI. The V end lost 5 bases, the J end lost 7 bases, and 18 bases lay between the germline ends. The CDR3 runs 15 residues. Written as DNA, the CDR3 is TGTGCCAGCAGTGCGGTAGGGGGACTATCTAATGAGCAGTTCTTC. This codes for CASSAVGGLSNEQFF.

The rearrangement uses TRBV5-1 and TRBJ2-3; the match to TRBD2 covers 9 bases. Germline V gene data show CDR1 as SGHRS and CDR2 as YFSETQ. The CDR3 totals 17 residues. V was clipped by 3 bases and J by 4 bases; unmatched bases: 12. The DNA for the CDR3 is TGCGCCAGCAGCTCCGGTCTTAGCGGGGGCGGCGCAGATACGCAGTATTTT. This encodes CASSSGLSGGGADTQYF. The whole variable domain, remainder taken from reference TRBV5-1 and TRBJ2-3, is KAGVTQTPRYLIKTRGQQVTLSCSPISGHRSVSWYQQTPGQGLQFLFEYFSETQRNKGNFPGRFSGRQFSNSRSEMNVSTLELGDSALYLCASSSGLSGGGADTQYFGPGTRLTVL.

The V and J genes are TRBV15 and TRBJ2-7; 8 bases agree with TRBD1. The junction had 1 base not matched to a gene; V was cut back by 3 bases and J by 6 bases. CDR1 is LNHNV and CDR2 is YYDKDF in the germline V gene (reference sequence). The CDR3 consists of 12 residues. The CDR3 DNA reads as TGTGCCACCAGCAGCAGGGGGCGCGAGCAGTACTTC. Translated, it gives CATSSRGREQYF. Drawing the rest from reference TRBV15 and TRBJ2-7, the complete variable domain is DAMVIQNPRYQVTQFGKPVTLSCSQTLNHNVMYWYQQKSSQAPKLLFHYYDKDFNNEADTPDNFQSRRPNTSFCFLDIRSPGLGDTAMYLCATSSRGREQYFGPGTRLTVT.

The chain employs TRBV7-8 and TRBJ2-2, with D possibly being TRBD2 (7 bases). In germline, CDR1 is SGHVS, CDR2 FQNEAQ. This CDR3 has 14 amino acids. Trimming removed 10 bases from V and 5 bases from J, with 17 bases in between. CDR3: CATREGGGTGELFF. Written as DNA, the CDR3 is TGTGCCACCCGCGAAGGGGGGGGGACCGGGGAGCTGTTTTTT.

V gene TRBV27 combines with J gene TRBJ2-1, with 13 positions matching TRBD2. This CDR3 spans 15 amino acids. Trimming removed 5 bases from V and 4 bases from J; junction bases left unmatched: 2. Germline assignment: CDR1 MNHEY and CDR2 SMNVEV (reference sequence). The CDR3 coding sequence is TGTGCCAGCAGTCCGGGACTAGCGGGATACAATGAGCAGTTCTTC. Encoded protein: CASSPGLAGYNEQFF.

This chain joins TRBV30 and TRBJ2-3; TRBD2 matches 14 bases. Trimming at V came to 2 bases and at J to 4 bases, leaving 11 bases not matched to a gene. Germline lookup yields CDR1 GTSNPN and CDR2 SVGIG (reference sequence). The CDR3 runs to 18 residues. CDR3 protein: CAWSKRTSGRLGADTQYF. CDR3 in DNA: TGTGCCTGGAGTAAACGGACTAGCGGGAGGTTGGGCGCAGATACGCAGTATTTT.